This T cell receptor (beta chain) was sequenced in a study of blood T cell repertoires in COVID-19. Overall study: Sources were T cells, B-cell-depleted T cells, or PBMCs; the material itself was cDNA or gDNA.

Participants came from some 26 US areas, aged roughly 18 to 95 years. Participants had their cohort set by participant-reported clinical history. Authors' processing steps: Reference gene primer amplification gave estimated nucleated cell counts. This table comes from immunoSEQ multiplex PCR, and its TCRdb copy is limited to in-frame clones, with some not included. D and trimming were read from the DNA, whereas the V and J calls and clone size are those reported in that table. Found here are about 170,000 clones, roughly 85% of them singletons; the top ten hold around 20%. CDR3 length: 15 residues. Germline loops: CDR1 MNHEY, CDR2 SVGAGI. Between the trimmed V and J ends, which lost 5 bases and 2 bases, there was a span of 13 bases.

The sequenced sample consisted of PBMCs or T cells enriched from blood (not recorded which). The receptor's source is a woman in her 70s in a cohort exposed to, infected with or recovered from COVID-19 (not recorded which). This sequence joins TRBV6-5 and TRBJ1-5, with a tentative D call TRBD1 (5 bases). CDR3 amino acids: CASSRTIVGNQPQHF. The CDR3 bases are TGTGCCAGCAGTCGGACAATAGTTGGCAATCAGCCCCAGCATTTT.